The sequence of this TCR beta chain was determined in a study of brain metastases from non-small cell lung cancer. The study, taken as a whole, reports: Compared with their matched primary tumors, approximately 64% of brain metastases showed expanded T-cell clones. Fewer infiltrating T cells were found in brain metastases than primaries. Brain metastases shared most TCR repertoire with primaries, with sparse T cells.

This table comes from immunoSEQ multiplex PCR, and its TCRdb copy is limited to in-frame clones, with some not included. Seen here are about 15,000 clones, approximately 83% observed once, and the top ten hold around 7.6%. V was clipped by 5 bases and J by 0 bases, with 10 bases between them. The CDR3 is 14 amino acids. Germline V lookup: CDR1 SGHTA, CDR2 FQGNSA. As concerns this clone: Its matching antigen is unknown.

The sequencing sample was made of primary lung tumor tissue. V and J are TRBV7-2 and TRBJ1-2, with a tentative D call TRBD1 (6 bases). This receptor was identified in a donor at least 40 years old with non-small cell lung cancer. CDR3 sequence reads: CASSARQANYGYTF. The CDR3 DNA follows: TGTGCCAGCAGCGCCCGACAGGCTAACTATGGCTACACCTTC.